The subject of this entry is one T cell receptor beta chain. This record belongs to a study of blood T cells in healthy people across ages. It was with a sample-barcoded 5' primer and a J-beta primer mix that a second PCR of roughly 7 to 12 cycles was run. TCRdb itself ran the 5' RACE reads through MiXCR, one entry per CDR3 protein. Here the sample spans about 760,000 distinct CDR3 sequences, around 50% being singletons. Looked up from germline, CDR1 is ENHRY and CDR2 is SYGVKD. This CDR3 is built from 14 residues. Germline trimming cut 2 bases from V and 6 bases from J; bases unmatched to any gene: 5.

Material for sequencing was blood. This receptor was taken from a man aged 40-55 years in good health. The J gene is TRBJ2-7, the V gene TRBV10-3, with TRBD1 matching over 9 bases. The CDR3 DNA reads TGTGCCATCAGTGAGGCGGGACAGGGAAGCGAGCAGTACTTC. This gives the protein CAISEAGQGSEQYF.